What follows are 11 T cell receptor beta chains derived from one specimen sequenced in a study of shared T cell receptors in the human thymus. The method was immunoSEQ multiplex PCR; TCRdb's version includes in-frame clones alone and lacks a portion of them. Of roughly 560,000 clones detected, about 80% appear once; the ten largest clones hold 0.01% to 0.015%. Another study also made use of these data, one on human thymus T cells.

Sequenced input: thymocytes. The receptors come from a boy under two years old with a congenital heart defect.

The chain is built from TRBV11-2 and TRBJ2-7; 10 bases align to TRBD1. The CDR3 runs 15 residues. Unmatched junction bases numbered 0, after V lost 1 base and J lost 0 bases. Germline loops: CDR1 SGHAT, CDR2 FQNNGV. CDR3 nucleotides: TGTGCCAGCAGCTTAGGGACAGGGGGCTCCTACGAGCAGTACTTC. The encoded protein is CASSLGTGGSYEQYF.

This chain links TRBV4-3 with TRBJ2-7, with D unresolved. Germline assignment: CDR1 LGHNA and CDR2 YSLEER. Deletions cut 2 bases from V and 0 bases from J, with 11 bases between. The CDR3 totals 15 residues. The CDR3, as DNA: TGCGCCAGCAGCCAACAGCCGAGGAGCTCCTACGAGCAGTACTTC. The encoded protein is CASSQQPRSSYEQYF.

This clone occurred once. The V call is TRBV19, the J call TRBJ2-7; TRBD1 might be the D (5 bases). Trimming removed 7 bases from V and 0 bases from J, with 16 bases in between. CDR3 length: 15 residues. Germline CDR1 LNHDA, CDR2 SQIVND (reference sequence). In DNA form, the CDR3 reads TGTGCCAGTAATGGGCGGCCCGACAGCTCCTACGAGCAGTACTTC. Its translation: CASNGRPDSSYEQYF. The complete variable domain, with remaining parts taken from reference TRBV19 and TRBJ2-7, reads DGGITQSPKYLFRKEGQNVTLSCEQNLNHDAMYWYRQDPGQGLRLIYYSQIVNDFQKGDIAEGYSVSREKKESFPLTVTSAQKNPTAFYLCASNGRPDSSYEQYFGPGTRLTVT.

This chain links TRBV7-3 with TRBJ2-1; D gene unclear. Germline values: CDR1 SGHTA, CDR2 FQGTGA. V lost 0 bases and J lost 6, with 6 bases in between. CDR3 length equals 13 residues. The chain's CDR3 is CASSLTEINEQFF. CDR3 bases: TGTGCCAGCAGCTTAACTGAGATCAATGAGCAGTTCTTC.

The gene calls are TRBV2 and TRBJ1-4, with a tentative D call TRBD1 (5 bases). The CDR3 has 17 amino acids. CDR1 is SNHLY, CDR2 FYNNEI, per germline. V was trimmed by 4 bases and J by 0 bases, leaving 15 bases between them. CDR3 protein: CASSGKDTCATNEKLFF. CDR3 in DNA: TGTGCCAGCAGTGGAAAGGACACTTGTGCAACTAATGAAAAACTGTTTTTT.

This rearrangement joins TRBV30 to TRBJ2-1; tentative D call: TRBD2 (7 bases). This CDR3 region has 13 residues. The V end was cut by 5 bases, the J end by 7 bases, with 15 bases between. Germline values: CDR1 GTSNPN, CDR2 SVGIG (reference sequence). The CDR3: CAWGGRGGNEQFF. Here the CDR3 DNA reads TGTGCCTGGGGGGGGCGGGGAGGGAATGAGCAGTTCTTC.

The chain combines TRBV27 with TRBJ2-1; a possible D gene is TRBD2 (5 bases). The germline V gene encodes CDR1 MNHEY and CDR2 SMNVEV (reference sequence). The V end was cut by 6 bases, the J end by 7 bases, with 10 bases between. The CDR3 is made up of 12 amino acids. The CDR3 here is CASSLSGNEQFF. CDR3 coding DNA: TGTGCCAGCAGCTTGAGCGGAAATGAGCAGTTCTTC.

V and J are TRBV2 and TRBJ2-7, with D perhaps TRBD1 (7 bases). The CDR3 totals 15 residues. V lost 2 bases to trimming and J lost 1 base, with 12 bases between them. Germline lookup yields CDR1 SNHLY and CDR2 FYNNEI. CDR3 DNA: TGTGCCAGCAGTGAACTCAGGGGGGAGTCCTACGAGCAGTACTTC. Translation: CASSELRGESYEQYF.

The chain uses TRBV5-1 and TRBJ1-2; a possible D gene is TRBD1 (5 bases). The CDR3 sequence is 17 residues long. Germline V lookup: CDR1 SGHRS, CDR2 YFSETQ. V dropped 1 base and J dropped 4 bases, with 20 bases sitting between them. In DNA, the CDR3 is TGCGCCAGCAGCTTGTCCAGGGCCCCGATCCTGGGCTATGGCTACACCTTC. It codes for CASSLSRAPILGYGYTF.

The chain uses TRBV7-2 and TRBJ2-3; D remains ambiguous. This CDR3 has 16 amino acids. V dropped 6 bases and J dropped 0 bases, with 16 bases sitting between them. Germline CDR1 and CDR2: SGHTA and FQGNSA. CDR3 region: CASRPARSTSTDTQYF. CDR3 DNA sequence: TGTGCCAGCAGACCTGCGCGGTCAACTAGCACAGATACGCAGTATTTT.

The chain carries TRBV7-6 and TRBJ2-1; 9 nucleotides agree with TRBD1. J lost 7 bases, V lost 5 bases, and 9 bases had no gene match. This CDR3 has 15 residues. CDR1 is SGHVS, CDR2 FNYEAQ, per germline. In nucleotides, the CDR3 is TGTGCCAGCAGCCACCGGTTAGGACAGGGGAATGAGCAGTTCTTC. This encodes CASSHRLGQGNEQFF.